The source of this TCR beta chain is a study of CD8+ T cells in alopecia areata. Treatment given: oral pan-JAK inhibitor, 5-10 mg twice daily. Sorting separated CD4+ and CD8+ T cells out of PBMCs. Investigators isolated RNA and reverse transcribed it into cDNA to act as the sequencing template. Data came from immunoSEQ multiplex PCR; TCRdb stores just in-frame clones and leaves some out. The repertoire holds about 190,000 clones, with 45% to 75% as singletons. The receptor's source is a human donor with alopecia areata. The material was CD4+ T cells sorted from blood, obtained at week 4, from a patient treated with tofacitinib.

DNA for the CDR3: TGCAGCGTTGAAATAGCGGGAGCGGGAGAGACCCAGTACTTC. Translation gives CSVEIAGAGETQYF. This chain joins TRBV29-1 and TRBJ2-5; 9 bases match TRBD2. This CDR3 has 14 amino acids. Trimming cost V 2 bases and J 4 bases; bases outside gene matches: 5. From germline, CDR1 is SQVTM and CDR2 ANQGSEA.